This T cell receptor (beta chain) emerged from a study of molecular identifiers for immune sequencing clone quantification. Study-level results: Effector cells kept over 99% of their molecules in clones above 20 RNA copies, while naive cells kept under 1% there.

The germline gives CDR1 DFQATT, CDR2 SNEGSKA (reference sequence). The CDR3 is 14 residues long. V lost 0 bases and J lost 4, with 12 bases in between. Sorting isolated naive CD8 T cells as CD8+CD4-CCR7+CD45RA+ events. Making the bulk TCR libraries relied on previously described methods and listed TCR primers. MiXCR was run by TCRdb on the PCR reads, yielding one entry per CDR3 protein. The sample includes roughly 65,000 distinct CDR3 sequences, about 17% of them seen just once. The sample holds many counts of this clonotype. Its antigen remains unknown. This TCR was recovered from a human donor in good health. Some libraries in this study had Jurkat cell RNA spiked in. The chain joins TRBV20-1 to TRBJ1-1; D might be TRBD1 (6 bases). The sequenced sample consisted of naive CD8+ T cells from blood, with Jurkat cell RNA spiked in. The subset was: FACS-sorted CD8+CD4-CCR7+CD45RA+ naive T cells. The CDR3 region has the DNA TGCAGTGCTAGAGATCTGACAGGCGGCACTGAAGCTTTCTTT. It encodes CSARDLTGGTEAFF.